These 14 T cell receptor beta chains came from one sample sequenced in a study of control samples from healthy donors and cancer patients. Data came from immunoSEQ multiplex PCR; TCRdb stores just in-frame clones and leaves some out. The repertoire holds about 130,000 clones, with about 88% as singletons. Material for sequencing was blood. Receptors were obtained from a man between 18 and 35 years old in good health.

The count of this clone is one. CDR3 in amino acids: CASSLGGQGGTEAFF. CDR3 bases: TGTGCCAGCAGCTTAGGTGGACAGGGCGGAACTGAAGCTTTCTTT. This chain connects TRBV7-3 to TRBJ1-1; TRBD1 matches at 8 bases. Germline CDR1 is SGHTA and CDR2 is FQGTGA. With V trimmed by 2 bases and J by 5 bases, 7 bases remained unmatched. The CDR3 loop spans 15 amino acids.

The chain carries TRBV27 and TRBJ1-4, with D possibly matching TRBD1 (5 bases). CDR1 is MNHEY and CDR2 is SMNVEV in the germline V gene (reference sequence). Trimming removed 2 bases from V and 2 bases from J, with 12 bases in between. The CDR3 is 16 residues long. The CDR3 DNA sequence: TGTGCCAGCAGTTTACTAGGGGCGCAGACTAATGAAAAACTGTTTTTT. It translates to CASSLLGAQTNEKLFF.

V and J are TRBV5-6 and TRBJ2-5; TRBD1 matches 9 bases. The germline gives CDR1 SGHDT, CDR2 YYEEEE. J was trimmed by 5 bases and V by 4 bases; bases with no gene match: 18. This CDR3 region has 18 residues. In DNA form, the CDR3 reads TGTGCCAGCAGCCCTCCGGGACAGGGAGTAATAGAAGGGGAGACCCAGTACTTC. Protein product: CASSPPGQGVIEGETQYF.

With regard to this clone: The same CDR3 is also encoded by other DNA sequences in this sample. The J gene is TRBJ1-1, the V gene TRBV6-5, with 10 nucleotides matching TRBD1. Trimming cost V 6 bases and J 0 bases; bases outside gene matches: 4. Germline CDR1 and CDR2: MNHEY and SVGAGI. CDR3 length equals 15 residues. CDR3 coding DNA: TGTGCCAGCAGCCGGGACAGGGGAATGAACACTGAAGCTTTCTTT. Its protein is CASSRDRGMNTEAFF.

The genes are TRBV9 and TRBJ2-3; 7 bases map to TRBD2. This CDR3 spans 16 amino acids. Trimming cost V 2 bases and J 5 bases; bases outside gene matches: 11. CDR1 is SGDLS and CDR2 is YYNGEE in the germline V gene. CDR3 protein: CASSVASGRSRDTQYF. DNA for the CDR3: TGTGCCAGCAGCGTGGCTAGCGGACGGTCGAGAGATACGCAGTATTTT. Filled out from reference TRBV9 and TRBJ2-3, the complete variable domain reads DSGVTQTPKHLITATGQRVTLRCSPRSGDLSVYWYQQSLDQGLQFLIQYYNGEERAKGNILERFSAQQFPDLHSELNLSSLELGDSALYFCASSVASGRSRDTQYFGPGTRLTVL.

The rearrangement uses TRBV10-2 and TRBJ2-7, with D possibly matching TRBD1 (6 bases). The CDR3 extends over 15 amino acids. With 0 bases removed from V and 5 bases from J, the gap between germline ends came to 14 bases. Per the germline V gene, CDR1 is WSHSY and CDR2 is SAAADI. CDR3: CASSESGQVVHEQYF. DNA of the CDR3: TGCGCCAGCAGTGAGTCGGGACAAGTCGTCCACGAGCAGTACTTC.

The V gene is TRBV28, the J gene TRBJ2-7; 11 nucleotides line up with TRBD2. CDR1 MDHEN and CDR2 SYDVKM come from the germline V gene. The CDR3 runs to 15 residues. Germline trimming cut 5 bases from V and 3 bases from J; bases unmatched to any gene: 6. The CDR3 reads CASSHGTSGGYEQYF. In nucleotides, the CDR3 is TGTGCCAGCAGTCATGGCACTAGCGGGGGCTACGAGCAGTACTTC.

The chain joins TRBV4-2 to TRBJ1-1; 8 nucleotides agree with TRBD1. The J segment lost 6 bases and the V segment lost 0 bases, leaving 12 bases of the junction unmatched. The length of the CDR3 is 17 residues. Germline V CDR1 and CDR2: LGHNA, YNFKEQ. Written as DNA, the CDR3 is TGTGCCAGCAGCCAAGATCGGACAGGGAGGGACCCTTCTGAAGCTTTCTTT. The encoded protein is CASSQDRTGRDPSEAFF.

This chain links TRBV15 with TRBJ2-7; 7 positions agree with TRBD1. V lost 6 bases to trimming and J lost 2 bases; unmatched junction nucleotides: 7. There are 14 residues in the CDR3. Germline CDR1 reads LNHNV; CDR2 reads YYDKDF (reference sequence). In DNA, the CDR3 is TGTGCCACCAGTAGGGACAGCGGACCCTACGAGCAGTACTTC. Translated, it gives CATSRDSGPYEQYF.

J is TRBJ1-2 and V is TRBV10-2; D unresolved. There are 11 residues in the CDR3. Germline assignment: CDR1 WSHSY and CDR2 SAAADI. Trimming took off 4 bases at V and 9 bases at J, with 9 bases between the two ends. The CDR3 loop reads CASSVGESYTF. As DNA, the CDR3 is TGCGCCAGCAGTGTCGGAGAAAGCTACACCTTC.

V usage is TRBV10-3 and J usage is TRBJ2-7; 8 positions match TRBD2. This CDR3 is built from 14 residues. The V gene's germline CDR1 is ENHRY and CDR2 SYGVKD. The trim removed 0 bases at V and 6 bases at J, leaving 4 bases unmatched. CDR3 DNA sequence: TGTGCCATCAGTGAGTCCGATAGCGGGACCGAGCAGTACTTC. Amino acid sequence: CAISESDSGTEQYF.

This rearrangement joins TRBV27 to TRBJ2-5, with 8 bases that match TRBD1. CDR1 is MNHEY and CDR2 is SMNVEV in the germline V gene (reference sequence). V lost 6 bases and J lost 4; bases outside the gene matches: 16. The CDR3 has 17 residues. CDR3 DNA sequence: TGTGCCAGCAGCCTGGGACAGGAATCGGGGCGGGGAGAGACCCAGTACTTC. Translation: CASSLGQESGRGETQYF.

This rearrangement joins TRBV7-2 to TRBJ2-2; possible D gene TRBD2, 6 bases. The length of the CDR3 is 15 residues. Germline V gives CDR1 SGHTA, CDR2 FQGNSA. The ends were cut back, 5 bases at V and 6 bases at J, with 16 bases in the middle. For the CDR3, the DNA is TGTGCCAGCAGCCACCCGGGGGTGCTTCCCGGGGAGCTGTTTTTT. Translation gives CASSHPGVLPGELFF.

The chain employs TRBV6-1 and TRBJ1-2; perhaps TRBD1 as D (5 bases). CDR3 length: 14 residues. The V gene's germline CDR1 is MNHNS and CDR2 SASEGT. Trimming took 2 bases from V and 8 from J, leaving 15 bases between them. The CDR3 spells CASSETDRPLGYTF. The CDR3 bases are TGTGCCAGCAGTGAAACTGACAGACCTCTGGGCTACACCTTC.